This paragraph covers one TCR beta chain sequence. Its antigen remains unidentified. No quality values exist for individual bases; no much larger clone is one base distant. Taken from the germline V gene, the CDR1 and CDR2 loops are SGHDT and YYEEEE. Measured from the cysteine to the phenylalanine, the CDR3 is 14 residues long. Kept here is only the CDR3 DNA, which spans 42 bases and is read in frame from base 1. V gives up 2 bases and J gives up 3 bases, and the segment between their germline ends measures 9 bases. To sequence the TCRbeta CDR3 region, genomic DNA was isolated from the sorted cells. The immunoSEQ Assay was used for sequencing of TCRbeta CDR3 regions. TCRdb holds this immuneACCESS table with in-frame rearrangements only. Some clones are missing; in checked studies, unresolved V genes explain under half, and the rest has no known cause. The sample has 22,000 or so clones on record, approximately 84% of them singletons. The top ten hold around a third of the sample.

Patients with autoimmune disease history or receiving systemic immunosuppression were excluded from the trial. Peripheral blood for TCR sequencing was collected from all dose cohorts at baseline, on cycle 4 day 1, and on cycle 7 day 1. The samples were drawn from a first-in-human, open-label, multicenter phase I dose-escalation trial of ivuxolimab. Adults with locally advanced or metastatic melanoma, renal cell, hepatocellular, or head and neck squamous cell carcinoma were enrolled in the trial. Before TCR sequencing, CD4+ T cells and CD8+ T cells from peripheral blood were sorted into separate populations. The data originate from a study of OX40 agonist ivuxolimab in advanced cancers. Background for the entire study: Ivuxolimab was an agonistic, fully human IgG2 monoclonal antibody directed against OX40 (CD134), a costimulatory receptor. In the dose-escalation cohort, roughly 80% of patients were male, and the mean age was approximately 60 years, with a range of 23 to 79. The paper covers the monotherapy dose-escalation part of the phase I ivuxolimab trial, which included N ≈ 54 patients. Peripheral TCRbeta sequencing aimed to test whether ivuxolimab altered TCR sequence diversity and caused clonal T-cell expansion. Partial responses occurred in three dose-escalation patients: two with cutaneous melanoma and one with hepatocellular carcinoma. Intravenous ivuxolimab was administered to patients every 2 weeks at six dose levels: 0.01, 0.1, 0.3, 1.5, 3 and 10 mg/kg. Among the 52 dose-escalation patients, about 19 had hepatocellular carcinoma, about 15 melanoma, 9 renal cell carcinoma and 9 head and neck cancer. Patients were allowed to have had prior anti-PD-1, anti-PD-L1 or anti-CTLA-4 therapy, and around 43% of the dose-escalation patients had been treated with checkpoint inhibitors.

Study-level results and caveats: After ivuxolimab, expanded clones were on average more numerous among CD8+ T cells than among CD4+ T cells. Low levels of normalized T-cell clonal expansion were also seen in some nonresponding patients. Clonal expansion of both CD4+ and CD8+ blood T cells was observed from baseline to week 6 at doses 0.1 to 3.0 mg/kg. The antigen specificity of the clonally expanded peripheral T cells was not determined. In the 0.1-3.0 mg/kg groups, partial responders were among the patients with the lowest normalized peripheral clonal expansion, particularly in CD8+ T cells.

The TCR originated in an adult with an advanced solid tumor such as melanoma, head and neck, liver or kidney cancer. In this chain, TRBV5-6 is recombined with TRBJ1-5; TRBD1 is perhaps the D gene, given 6 matching bases. This sample comprised CD4+ or CD8+ T cells sorted from blood, obtained in a trial of the OX40 agonist ivuxolimab. The DNA sequence is given as TGTGCCAGCAGCTTTGGACAGTTCAATCAGCCCCAGCATTTT. Translated, it gives CASSFGQFNQPQHF. The full variable domain, completed from the reference TRBV5-6 and TRBJ1-5 proteins outside the CDR3, reads DAGVTQSPTHLIKTRGQQVTLRCSPKSGHDTVSWYQQALGQGPQFIFQYYEEEERQRGNFPDRFSGHQFPNYSSELNVNALLLGDSALYLCASSFGQFNQPQHFGDGTRLSIL.